The 16 T cell receptor beta chains reported below all come from one sample, sequenced in a study of cytomegalovirus exposure and HLA in healthy donors. Researchers ran the PCR with 60 Vbeta and 13 Jbeta primers. Assay used: immunoSEQ multiplex PCR; TCRdb lists only in-frame clones, some missing. The sample consists of roughly 190,000 clones, roughly four fifths of them appearing once. Sequenced sample: PBMCs. The receptors come from a young woman in good health and CMV-seropositive.

This clone was seen only once. The V and J genes are TRBV28 and TRBJ2-1; D gene unclear. V gave up 6 bases and J gave up 0 bases, with 12 bases separating them. This CDR3 comprises 15 residues. CDR1 and CDR2 (germline): MDHEN, SYDVKM. The CDR3 DNA follows: TGTGCCAGCAGAGTCGATAGTAGCTCCTACAATGAGCAGTTCTTC. Protein product: CASRVDSSSYNEQFF.

The rearrangement uses TRBV27 and TRBJ1-6; no clear D gene. V was trimmed by 5 bases and J by 5 bases, leaving 13 bases between them. The CDR3 extends over 15 amino acids. The germline V gene encodes CDR1 MNHEY and CDR2 SMNVEV (reference sequence). The CDR3 protein is CASSGWRKDNSPLHF. The CDR3 DNA reads as TGTGCCAGCAGTGGGTGGCGGAAGGATAATTCACCCCTCCACTTT.

The rearrangement uses TRBV6-6 and TRBJ2-7; TRBD2 agrees at 9 bases. This CDR3 region has 15 residues. Germline V gene data show CDR1 as MNHNY and CDR2 as SVGAGI (reference sequence). V shed 2 bases and J 1 base; nucleotides not matched to a gene: 3. The CDR3 sequence: CASSYGTSRSYEQYF. The CDR3, as DNA: TGTGCCAGCAGTTACGGGACTAGCCGATCCTACGAGCAGTACTTC.

This clone turned up a few times. The chain links TRBV2 to TRBJ2-3, with D unresolved. This CDR3 has 12 amino acids. V lost 0 bases and J 6 bases, leaving 4 bases between the germline ends. Germline V CDR1 and CDR2: SNHLY, FYNNEI. The CDR3 protein is CASSEARDTQYF. The CDR3 DNA is TGTGCCAGCAGTGAAGCCAGGGATACGCAGTATTTT.

This clone was seen ten or more times. The chain links TRBV6-6 to TRBJ1-2; D is uncertain. The V gene's germline CDR1 is MNHNY and CDR2 SVGAGI (reference sequence). This CDR3 spans 14 amino acids. V was pared by 4 bases and J by 0 bases, with 9 bases between. The CDR3 DNA follows: TGTGCCAGCAGTTTGCGTACGGCTAACTATGGCTACACCTTC. The encoded protein is CASSLRTANYGYTF.

Turning to this clone: Mismatch with germline at one junction end may stem from a read error. V gene TRBV7-9 combines with J gene TRBJ2-7; D possibly corresponds to TRBD2 (5 bases). From germline, CDR1 is SEHNR and CDR2 FQNEAQ (reference sequence). This CDR3 is 12 amino acids long. CDR3 bases: TGTTCCAGCAGCCCGGGAAGGCGCGAGCAGTACTTC. Protein product: CSSSPGRREQYF.

The gene calls are TRBV29-1 and TRBJ1-2; 7 nucleotides agree with TRBD1. From germline, CDR1 is SQVTM and CDR2 ANQGSEA. This CDR3 is built from 16 residues. Trimming cost V 6 bases and J 2 bases; bases outside gene matches: 15. CDR3 sequence: CSVRPIRDRRNYGYTF. CDR3 DNA: TGCAGCGTCCGACCTATACGGGACAGACGGAACTATGGCTACACCTTC.

The chain couples TRBV10-3 to TRBJ2-7; 7 bases fit TRBD1. The CDR3 consists of 14 residues. Per the germline V gene, CDR1 is ENHRY and CDR2 is SYGVKD. J gave up 6 bases and V 4 bases, and 9 bases lay outside the gene matches. CDR3 amino acids: CAISGTGETREQYF. CDR3 nucleotide sequence: TGTGCCATCAGTGGGACAGGTGAGACTCGCGAGCAGTACTTC.

With respect to this clone: An end of the junction differs from the germline gene, which may be a read error. This chain's CDR3 is CATSPGDVGGNSPLHF. In nucleotides, the CDR3 is TGCGCCACCAGCCCCGGGGACGTTGGGGGGAATTCACCCCTCCACTTT. The V call is TRBV5-1, the J call TRBJ1-6, with TRBD1 as a possible D gene (5 bases). The CDR3 runs to 16 residues. Germline V gene data show CDR1 as SGHRS and CDR2 as YFSETQ.

The V and J genes are TRBV7-2 and TRBJ2-2; possible D gene TRBD2, 6 bases. The germline gives CDR1 SGHTA, CDR2 FQGNSA. The CDR3 has 16 residues. The ends were cut back, 5 bases at V and 4 bases at J, with 17 bases in the middle. The CDR3 reads CASSVVPSVVTGELFF. In DNA form, the CDR3 reads TGTGCCAGCAGCGTAGTCCCTAGCGTGGTCACCGGGGAGCTGTTTTTT.

The chain carries TRBV7-2 and TRBJ2-7, with TRBD1 matching 11 bases. The trim removed 5 bases at V and 0 bases at J, leaving 6 bases unmatched. Germline CDR1 SGHTA, CDR2 FQGNSA. The CDR3 consists of 16 residues. This CDR3 is CASSPGQGAPSYEQYF. In DNA form, the CDR3 reads TGTGCCAGCAGCCCCGGACAGGGGGCCCCCTCCTACGAGCAGTACTTC.

CDR3 DNA: TGTGCCAGCAGTAATCTCAACAGGGGGCGAAACTATGGCTACACCTTC. This sequence encodes CASSNLNRGRNYGYTF. The V and J genes are TRBV6-4 and TRBJ1-2; 9 positions agree with TRBD1. The trim removed 5 bases at V and 2 bases at J, leaving 9 bases unmatched. Germline V gene lookup returns CDR1 MRHNA and CDR2 SNTAGT. The CDR3 runs to 16 residues.

This clone was detected only a few times. CDR3 amino acids: CASSLILTSGEQFF. DNA of the CDR3: TGTGCCAGCAGTCTCATTCTGACTAGCGGGGAGCAGTTCTTC. The chain recombines TRBV6-1 with TRBJ2-1; 10 bases match TRBD2. The CDR3 runs to 14 residues. The germline V gene has CDR1 MNHNS and CDR2 SASEGT. V lost 5 bases to trimming and J lost 10 bases; unmatched junction nucleotides: 8.

This sequence joins TRBV6-1 and TRBJ2-6; D is unclear. Germline V lookup: CDR1 MNHNS, CDR2 SASEGT. The length of the CDR3 is 15 residues. V was pared by 1 base and J by 0 bases, with 4 bases between. The CDR3 nucleotides read TGTGCCAGCAGTGAAGTTAGCTCTGGGGCCAACGTCCTGACTTTC. Its translation is CASSEVSSGANVLTF.

The chain has TRBV19 and TRBJ2-2; a possible D gene is TRBD1 (6 bases). V was cut by 6 bases and J by 3 bases, with 8 bases left in between. This CDR3 comprises 13 residues. Germline V gene lookup returns CDR1 LNHDA and CDR2 SQIVND (reference sequence). The CDR3 protein is CASRQGHTGELFF. CDR3 in DNA: TGTGCCAGTAGACAGGGCCACACCGGGGAGCTGTTTTTT. Drawing the rest from reference TRBV19 and TRBJ2-2, the complete variable domain is DGGITQSPKYLFRKEGQNVTLSCEQNLNHDAMYWYRQDPGQGLRLIYYSQIVNDFQKGDIAEGYSVSREKKESFPLTVTSAQKNPTAFYLCASRQGHTGELFFGEGSRLTVL.

The chain links TRBV28 to TRBJ2-7; D gene ambiguous. Germline V gene sequence: CDR1 MDHEN, CDR2 SYDVKM. The length of the CDR3 is 13 residues. Trimming removed 5 bases at V and 3 bases at J, with 11 bases between. As DNA, the CDR3 is TGTGCCAGCAGTCCCCCAGTTCTCTACGAGCAGTACTTC. It translates to CASSPPVLYEQYF.